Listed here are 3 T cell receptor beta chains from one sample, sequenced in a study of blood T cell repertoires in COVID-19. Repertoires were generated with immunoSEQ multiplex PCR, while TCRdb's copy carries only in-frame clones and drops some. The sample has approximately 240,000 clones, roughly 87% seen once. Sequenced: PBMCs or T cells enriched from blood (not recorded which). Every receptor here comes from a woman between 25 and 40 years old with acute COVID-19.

CDR3 nucleotides: TGTGCCACCGGGGGGGGGAAGCGTCAGCCCCAGCATTTT. This gives the protein CATGGGKRQPQHF. The genes are TRBV2 and TRBJ1-5, with D maybe TRBD1 (5 bases). V gave up 10 bases and J gave up 6 bases, with 16 bases separating them. Germline values: CDR1 SNHLY, CDR2 FYNNEI. There are 13 residues in the CDR3.

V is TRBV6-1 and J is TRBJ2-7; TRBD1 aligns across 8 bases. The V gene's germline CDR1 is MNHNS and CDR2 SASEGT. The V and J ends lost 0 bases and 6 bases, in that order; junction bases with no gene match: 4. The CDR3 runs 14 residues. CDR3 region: CASSEAGTGSEQYF. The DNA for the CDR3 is TGTGCCAGCAGTGAAGCCGGGACAGGCAGCGAGCAGTACTTC.

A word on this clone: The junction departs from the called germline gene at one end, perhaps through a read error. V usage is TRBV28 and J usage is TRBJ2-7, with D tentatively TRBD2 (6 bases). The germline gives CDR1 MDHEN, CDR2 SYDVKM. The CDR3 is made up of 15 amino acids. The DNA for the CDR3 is TGTGCCAGCAGCTTATTGGTGATGGGGGGCTACGAGCAGTACTTC. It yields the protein CASSLLVMGGYEQYF.